Included here is one T cell receptor (beta chain) sequence, with context. Its target is not known. This sample was taken from a study of Tregs in tolerant kidney transplant recipients. Study-wide findings and caveats: Few patients were studied, so findings need validation in larger groups. Tregs expanded with activated donor B cells seemed most donor-specific. No direct test of biological reproducibility was done here.

The CDR3 covers 13 residues. V lost 4 bases and J 3 bases, leaving 13 bases between the germline ends. CDR1 is SQVTM and CDR2 is ANQGSEA in the germline V gene. Assay used: immunoSEQ multiplex PCR; TCRdb lists only in-frame clones, some missing. There are 200,000 to 300,000 clones in the sample; around 81% occur only once, and roughly 0.67% lies in the top ten. V gene TRBV29-1 combines with J gene TRBJ2-7; D is perhaps TRBD1 (6 bases). The source is a human donor in good health. Sequencing used CD4+ T cells from blood. CDR3: CSVGGQPYYEQYF. CDR3 nucleotide sequence: TGCAGCGTTGGCGGACAGCCGTACTACGAGCAGTACTTC.